A single sample gave rise to the 9 T cell receptor beta chains below, sequenced in a study of blood T cell repertoires in COVID-19. TCRdb's table, derived via immunoSEQ multiplex PCR, lists solely in-frame clones and lacks some. The data show more than 60,000 clones, 70% to 90% seen once. The sample comprised PBMCs or T cells enriched from blood (not recorded which). Source of these receptors: a woman in her thirties or forties who had recovered from COVID-19.

The rearrangement joins TRBV19 to TRBJ1-3; D unresolved. The CDR3 has 14 amino acids. Trimming took 3 bases from V and 2 from J, leaving 8 bases between them. Germline CDR1 and CDR2: LNHDA and SQIVND (reference sequence). Here the CDR3 reads CASSIAGAGNTIYF. The CDR3 bases are TGTGCCAGTAGTATCGCGGGAGCTGGAAACACCATATATTTT.

The chain uses TRBV19 and TRBJ2-2; perhaps TRBD2 as D (5 bases). The CDR3 extends over 15 amino acids. V was cut by 2 bases and J by 4 bases, with 11 bases left in between. The germline gives CDR1 LNHDA, CDR2 SQIVND (reference sequence). For the CDR3, the DNA is TGTGCCAGTAGTATAAAGGTTCGGGGCACCGGGGAGCTGTTTTTT. This encodes CASSIKVRGTGELFF.

The genes are TRBV7-8 and TRBJ2-6; TRBD1 might be the D (5 bases). The CDR3 covers 16 residues. Deletions cut 2 bases from V and 4 bases from J, with 12 bases between. Looked up from germline, CDR1 is SGHVS and CDR2 is FQNEAQ. CDR3 protein: CASSLPDSPGANVLTF. In DNA form, the CDR3 reads TGTGCCAGCAGCTTACCCGACAGTCCCGGGGCCAACGTCCTGACTTTC.

The rearrangement uses TRBV7-9 and TRBJ1-2, with D perhaps matching TRBD1 (5 bases). From germline, CDR1 is SEHNR and CDR2 FQNEAQ (reference sequence). Trimming cost V 1 base and J 4 bases, with 10 bases left between them. This CDR3 contains 14 residues. CDR3 sequence reads: CASSLETAGYGYTF. The CDR3 DNA is TGTGCCAGCAGCTTAGAGACAGCGGGCTATGGCTACACCTTC.

This rearrangement joins TRBV14 to TRBJ1-3; no clear D. Per germline, CDR1 SGHDN and CDR2 FVKESK. The CDR3 has 14 residues. V was cut by 5 bases and J by 0 bases, with 8 bases left in between. In DNA form, the CDR3 reads TGTGCCAGCAGCTTCAACAGCTCTGGAAACACCATATATTTT. This encodes CASSFNSSGNTIYF.

This chain joins TRBV19 and TRBJ1-3; D is perhaps TRBD1 (5 bases). V dropped 7 bases and J dropped 4 bases, with 14 bases sitting between them. Per the germline V gene, CDR1 is LNHDA and CDR2 is SQIVND (reference sequence). This CDR3 has 14 residues. The DNA for the CDR3 is TGTGCCAGTACCCGAGACAGAGACGGAAACACCATATATTTT. Translating gives CASTRDRDGNTIYF.

V gene TRBV7-8 combines with J gene TRBJ2-6; 7 bases line up with TRBD2. Trimming removed 3 bases from V and 4 bases from J; junction bases left unmatched: 6. Germline V gene lookup returns CDR1 SGHVS and CDR2 FQNEAQ. CDR3 length: 16 residues. In DNA, the CDR3 is TGTGCCAGCAGCTTGGGGGGAGGGTCCGGGGCCAACGTCCTGACTTTC. This gives the protein CASSLGGGSGANVLTF.

The J gene is TRBJ2-5, the V gene TRBV28, with TRBD2 identical over 12 bases. CDR1 and CDR2 (germline): MDHEN, SYDVKM. V gave up 5 bases and J gave up 1 base; unmatched junction bases: 20. This CDR3 is 21 amino acids long. The DNA of the CDR3 is TGTGCCAGCAGTCCCTATCCGGCTAGCGGGGGGGCTTTACCCTCCCAAGAGACCCAGTACTTC. It yields the protein CASSPYPASGGALPSQETQYF.

The rearrangement links TRBV5-1 to TRBJ2-7; a possible D gene is TRBD1 (6 bases). CDR3 size: 14 residues. CDR1 is SGHRS, CDR2 YFSETQ, per germline. Trimming pared 5 bases from V and 0 bases from J, leaving 12 bases between. The chain's CDR3 is CASRGQGNSYEQYF. For the CDR3, the DNA is TGCGCCAGCAGAGGGCAGGGGAACTCCTACGAGCAGTACTTC.